Shown below are 3 T cell receptor beta chains from a single sample sequenced in a study of shared clonotypes between healthy human individuals. TCRdb's table, derived via immunoSEQ multiplex PCR, lists solely in-frame clones and lacks some. The table records roughly 2.5 million clones, about 92% of them present only once. What was sequenced was naive CD4+ T cells sorted from blood. As for subset: CD45RA+ positively selected. The receptors were gathered from a man aged 18 to 30 in good health.

The chain joins TRBV7-3 to TRBJ1-2; TRBD1 agrees at 11 bases. The V and J ends lost 2 bases and 4 bases, in that order; junction bases with no gene match: 6. The CDR3 consists of 16 residues. Germline assignment: CDR1 SGHTA and CDR2 FQGTGA. The CDR3 reads CASSLGGTGGSYGYTF. The DNA for the CDR3 is TGTGCCAGCAGCTTAGGCGGGACAGGGGGAAGCTATGGCTACACCTTC.

This chain connects TRBV7-2 to TRBJ1-4; no reliable D call. From germline, CDR1 is SGHTA and CDR2 FQGNSA. V lost 3 bases and J lost 10, with 15 bases in between. The CDR3 is 14 amino acids. This chain's CDR3 is CASSLSSREPKLFF. The CDR3 region has the DNA TGTGCCAGCAGCTTGTCTTCTAGGGAGCCAAAACTGTTTTTT. The full variable domain, completed using reference TRBV7-2 and TRBJ1-4, is GAGVSQSPSNKVTEKGKDVELRCDPISGHTALYWYRQSLGQGLEFLIYFQGNSAPDKSGLPSDRFSAERTGGSVSTLTIQRTQQEDSAVYLCASSLSSREPKLFFGSGTQLSVL.

The CDR3 bases are TGTGCCAGCAGCTTTAGCGGGAGGAACAATGAGCAGTTCTTC. It specifies CASSFSGRNNEQFF. This chain uses TRBV2 with TRBJ2-1; 10 bases are shared with TRBD2. The CDR3 length is 14 residues. The trim removed 6 bases at V and 5 bases at J, leaving 4 bases unmatched. Germline V gene sequence: CDR1 SNHLY, CDR2 FYNNEI.